Below, one T cell receptor (beta chain) is given with its context. Produced via immunoSEQ multiplex PCR; TCRdb's table is partial and in-frame only. The table has about 21,000 clones, more than 80% seen once; the top ten hold 10%. V lost 3 bases, J lost 2 bases, and 3 bases stayed unmatched. This CDR3 is built from 16 residues. CDR1 and CDR2 (germline): SGDLS, YYNGEE. The sample belongs to a study of sequential checkpoint blockade in melanoma. Study summary: Arm A got nivolumab then ipilimumab; arm B the reverse, 1:1. Each arm's sequence ended with maintenance nivolumab.

Documented treatment: randomized to nivolumab then ipilimumab (arm A) or the reverse (arm B). No patient had prior DNA-damaging chemotherapy. From thawed PBMCs, live CD3+CD8+ cells negative for CD19 and CD56 were sorted. The source is a human donor with melanoma. The sequencing used CD8+ T cells sorted from blood (inferred from file names), collected from a patient given nivolumab and ipilimumab in sequence. The chain couples TRBV9 to TRBJ2-1, with 12 positions matching TRBD2. Written as DNA, the CDR3 is TGTGCCAGCAGCGGACCTAGCGGGGGGGCCTACAATGAGCAGTTCTTC. The encoded protein is CASSGPSGGAYNEQFF.